The 11 T cell receptor beta chains reported below all come from one sample, sequenced in a study of T cells in localized non-small cell lung cancer. Produced via immunoSEQ multiplex PCR; TCRdb's table is partial and in-frame only. The repertoire has approximately 21,000 clones, roughly 87% of them found once; the top ten carry roughly 29%. The sequenced sample was peripheral blood mononuclear cells, obtained before any cancer treatment. The receptors were sampled from a male donor aged 60 or older with stage II lung adenocarcinoma.

J is TRBJ2-1 and V is TRBV6-5; D gene unclear. Trimming took off 8 bases at V and 1 base at J, with 6 bases between the two ends. CDR1 MNHEY and CDR2 SVGAGI come from the germline V gene. The CDR3 length is 12 residues. The CDR3 DNA is TGTGCCAGCCAACTTTCCTACAATGAGCAGTTCTTC. This codes for CASQLSYNEQFF.

The chain is built from TRBV27 and TRBJ1-2; 7 nucleotides line up with TRBD1. With 6 bases clipped from V and 2 bases from J, the junction kept 9 bases outside the gene matches. The CDR3 consists of 15 residues. Germline V gives CDR1 MNHEY, CDR2 SMNVEV (reference sequence). The CDR3 loop is CASSKQGQPNYGYTF. The CDR3 bases are TGTGCCAGCAGCAAACAGGGACAGCCGAACTATGGCTACACCTTC.

The genes are TRBV6-4 and TRBJ2-3; D gene unclear. V lost 4 bases to trimming and J lost 0 bases, with 8 bases between them. The CDR3 totals 14 residues. The germline CDR1 and CDR2 sequences are MRHNA and SNTAGT. CDR3 protein: CASSGDGSTDTQYF. For the CDR3, the DNA is TGTGCCAGCAGTGGAGATGGTAGCACAGATACGCAGTATTTT.

The genes are TRBV5-6 and TRBJ2-2; D uncertain. Trimming took off 2 bases at V and 1 base at J, with 12 bases between the two ends. Looked up from germline, CDR1 is SGHDT and CDR2 is YYEEEE. The CDR3 contains 16 residues. The CDR3 spells CASSLDWRQNTGELFF. The CDR3 coding sequence is TGTGCCAGCAGCTTAGATTGGAGACAGAACACCGGGGAGCTGTTTTTT.

J is TRBJ1-2 and V is TRBV25-1, with D perhaps matching TRBD1 (5 bases). CDR1 and CDR2 from the germline V gene are MGHDK and SYGVNS. Trimming removed 6 bases from V and 4 bases from J, with 6 bases in between. This CDR3 spans 11 amino acids. The CDR3 spells CASRDIYGYTF. In nucleotides, the CDR3 is TGTGCCAGCAGGGACATCTATGGCTACACCTTC.

The chain recombines TRBV11-2 with TRBJ2-5; 9 nucleotides match TRBD2. CDR3 length: 16 residues. Germline V gene sequence: CDR1 SGHAT, CDR2 FQNNGV. J gave up 5 bases and V 2 bases, and 9 bases lay outside the gene matches. CDR3 amino acids: CASSLSAGGAGETQYF. Written as DNA, the CDR3 is TGTGCCAGCAGCTTATCGGCGGGAGGGGCCGGGGAGACCCAGTACTTC.

This clone appeared a single time. The J gene is TRBJ2-7, the V gene TRBV6-5; D may correspond to TRBD1 or TRBD2 (6 bases each). Between the trimmed V and J ends, which lost 4 bases and 3 bases, there was a span of 13 bases. CDR1 is MNHEY and CDR2 is SVGAGI in the germline V gene. The CDR3 contains 14 residues. This CDR3 is CASSSAGEDYEQYF. CDR3 in DNA: TGTGCCAGCAGTTCAGCAGGGGAGGACTACGAGCAGTACTTC.

DNA for the CDR3: TGTGCCAGCAGCTTATACTCAGGACGAGCCAAAAACATTCAGTACTTC. Amino acids: CASSLYSGRAKNIQYF. This sequence joins TRBV7-2 and TRBJ2-4; D is unresolved. The CDR3 contains 16 residues. The germline CDR1 and CDR2 sequences are SGHTA and FQGNSA. Trimming cost V 2 bases and J 0 bases, with 11 bases left between them.

The chain couples TRBV5-1 to TRBJ2-7; 7 bases line up with TRBD2. In germline, CDR1 is SGHRS, CDR2 YFSETQ. The CDR3 runs to 15 residues. Losses at the gene ends were 4 bases for V and 2 bases for J; bases not matched to a gene: 9. The CDR3 nucleotides are TGCGCCAGCAGCCCCCGGGGAAGCGGGGCCTACGAGCAGTACTTC. The encoded protein is CASSPRGSGAYEQYF.

The chain carries TRBV7-3 and TRBJ2-1; D ambiguous. Germline loops: CDR1 SGHTA, CDR2 FQGTGA. The V gene lost 5 bases and the J gene lost 5 bases, with 10 bases spanning the gap. The CDR3 consists of 13 residues. Here the CDR3 DNA reads TGTGCCAGCAGCCCCACTCGGGACAATGAGCAGTTCTTC. It is translated as CASSPTRDNEQFF.

This chain uses TRBV4-2 with TRBJ2-7; D is unclear. Germline V CDR1 and CDR2: LGHNA, YNFKEQ. Between the trimmed V and J ends, which lost 4 bases and 6 bases, there was a span of 19 bases. The CDR3 extends over 15 amino acids. The CDR3 bases are TGTGCCAGCAGCCCGCCCTCCTCCCCTGCCCTCGAGCAGTACTTC. Protein sequence: CASSPPSSPALEQYF.